This entry lists 2 T cell receptor beta chains sequenced from one sample in a study of T cell responses to AZD1222 COVID-19 vaccine. Produced via immunoSEQ multiplex PCR; TCRdb's table is partial and in-frame only. Among about 79,000 clones, around 84% were seen once, and the ten largest hold under 25%. The material was peripheral blood, obtained on day 0 of AZD1222 vaccination. These receptors were collected from an adult in good health.

V gene TRBV19 combines with J gene TRBJ1-2; TRBD1 matches at 7 bases. Germline V gene lookup returns CDR1 LNHDA and CDR2 SQIVND (reference sequence). CDR3 length: 14 amino acids. The junction had 4 bases not matched to a gene; V was cut back by 5 bases and J by 1 base. The CDR3 bases are TGTGCCAGTAGTTCGACAGGGTTTAACTATGGCTACACCTTC. It is translated as CASSSTGFNYGYTF.

The genes are TRBV5-1 and TRBJ1-1; 7 bases fit TRBD1. CDR3 size: 15 residues. Losses at the gene ends were 0 bases for V and 5 bases for J; bases not matched to a gene: 7. The V gene's germline CDR1 is SGHRS and CDR2 YFSETQ. CDR3 DNA sequence: TGCGCCAGCAGCTTGGGTGACAGGGCAAGGACTGAAGCTTTCTTT. Translated: CASSLGDRARTEAFF. The variable domain in full, with the rest retrieved from reference TRBV5-1 and TRBJ1-1, is KAGVTQTPRYLIKTRGQQVTLSCSPISGHRSVSWYQQTPGQGLQFLFEYFSETQRNKGNFPGRFSGRQFSNSRSEMNVSTLELGDSALYLCASSLGDRARTEAFFGQGTRLTVV.